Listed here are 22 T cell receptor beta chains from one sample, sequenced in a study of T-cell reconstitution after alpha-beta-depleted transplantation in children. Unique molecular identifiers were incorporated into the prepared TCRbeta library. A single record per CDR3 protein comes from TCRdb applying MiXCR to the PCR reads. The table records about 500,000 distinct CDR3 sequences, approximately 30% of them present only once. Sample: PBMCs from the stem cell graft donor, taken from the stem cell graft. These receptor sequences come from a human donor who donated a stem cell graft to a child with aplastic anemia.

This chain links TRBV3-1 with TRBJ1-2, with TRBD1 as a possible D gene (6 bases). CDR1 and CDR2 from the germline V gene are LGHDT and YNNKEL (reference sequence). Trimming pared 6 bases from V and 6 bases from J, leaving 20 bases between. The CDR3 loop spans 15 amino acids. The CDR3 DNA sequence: TGTGCCAGCAGTTTCCGAAGGGGGGCAAGGGATGGCTACACCTTC. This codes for CASSFRRGARDGYTF.

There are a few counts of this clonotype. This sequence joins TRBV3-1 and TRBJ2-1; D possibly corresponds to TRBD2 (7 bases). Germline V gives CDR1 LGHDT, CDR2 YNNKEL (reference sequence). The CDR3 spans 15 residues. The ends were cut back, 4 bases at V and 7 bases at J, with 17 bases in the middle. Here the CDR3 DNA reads TGTGCCAGCAGCCTGGGGGGGGCTTCTAGTAATGAGCAGTTCTTC. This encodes CASSLGGASSNEQFF.

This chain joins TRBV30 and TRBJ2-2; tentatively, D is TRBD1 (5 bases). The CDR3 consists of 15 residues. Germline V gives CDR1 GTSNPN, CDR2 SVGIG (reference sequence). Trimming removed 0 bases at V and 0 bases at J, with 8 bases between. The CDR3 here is CAWSVGAANTGELFF. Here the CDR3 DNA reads TGTGCCTGGAGTGTAGGGGCTGCGAACACCGGGGAGCTGTTTTTT.

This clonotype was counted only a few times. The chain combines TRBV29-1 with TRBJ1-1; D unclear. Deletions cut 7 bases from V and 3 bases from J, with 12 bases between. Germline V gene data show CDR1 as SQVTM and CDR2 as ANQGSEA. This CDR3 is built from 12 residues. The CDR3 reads CSATHGDTEAFF. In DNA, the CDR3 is TGCAGCGCAACACATGGAGACACTGAAGCTTTCTTT.

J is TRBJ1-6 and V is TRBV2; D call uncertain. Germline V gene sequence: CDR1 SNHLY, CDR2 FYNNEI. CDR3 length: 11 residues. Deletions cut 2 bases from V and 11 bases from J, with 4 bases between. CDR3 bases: TGTGCCAGCAGTGAAAGAGCACCCCTCCACTTT. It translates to CASSERAPLHF.

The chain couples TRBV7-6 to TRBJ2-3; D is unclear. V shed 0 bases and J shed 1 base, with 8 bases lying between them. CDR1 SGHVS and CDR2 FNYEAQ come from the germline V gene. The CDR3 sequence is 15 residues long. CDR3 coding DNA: TGTGCCAGCAGCTTAGCCCTCGGTCGCACAGATACGCAGTATTTT. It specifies CASSLALGRTDTQYF.

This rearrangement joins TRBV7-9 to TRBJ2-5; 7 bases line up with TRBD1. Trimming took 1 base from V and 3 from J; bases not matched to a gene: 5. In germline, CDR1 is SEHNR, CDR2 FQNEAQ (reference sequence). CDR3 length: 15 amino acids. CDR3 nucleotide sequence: TGTGCCAGCAGCTTAGTCCCTCAGGGGGAAGAGACCCAGTACTTC. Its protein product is CASSLVPQGEETQYF.

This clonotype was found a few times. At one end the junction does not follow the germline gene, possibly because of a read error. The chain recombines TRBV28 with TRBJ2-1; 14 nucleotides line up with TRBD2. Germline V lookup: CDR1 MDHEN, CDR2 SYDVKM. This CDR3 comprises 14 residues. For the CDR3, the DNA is TGTGCCAGCAGGGCGGGACTAGCGGGAGTTTCGGAGCTCTTC. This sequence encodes CASRAGLAGVSELF.

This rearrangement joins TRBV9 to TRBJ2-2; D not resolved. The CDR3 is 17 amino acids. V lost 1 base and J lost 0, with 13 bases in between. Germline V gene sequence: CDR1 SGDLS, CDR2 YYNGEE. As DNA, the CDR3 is TGTGCCAGCAGCGTACAGAATCGTATTGCGAACACCGGGGAGCTGTTTTTT. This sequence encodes CASSVQNRIANTGELFF. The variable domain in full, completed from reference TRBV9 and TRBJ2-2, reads DSGVTQTPKHLITATGQRVTLRCSPRSGDLSVYWYQQSLDQGLQFLIQYYNGEERAKGNILERFSAQQFPDLHSELNLSSLELGDSALYFCASSVQNRIANTGELFFGEGSRLTVL.

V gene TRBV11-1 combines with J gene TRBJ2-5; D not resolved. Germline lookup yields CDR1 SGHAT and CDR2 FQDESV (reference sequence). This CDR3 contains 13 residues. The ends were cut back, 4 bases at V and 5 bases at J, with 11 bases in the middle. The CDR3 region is CASSSRGVETQYF. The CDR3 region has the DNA TGTGCCAGCAGCTCCCGAGGAGTGGAGACCCAGTACTTC.

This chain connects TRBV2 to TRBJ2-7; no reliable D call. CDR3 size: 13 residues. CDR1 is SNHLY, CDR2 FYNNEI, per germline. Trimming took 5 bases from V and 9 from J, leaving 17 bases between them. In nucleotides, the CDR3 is TGTGCCAGCAGTCCTGGACGGATTTCGGGGCAGTACTTC. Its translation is CASSPGRISGQYF.

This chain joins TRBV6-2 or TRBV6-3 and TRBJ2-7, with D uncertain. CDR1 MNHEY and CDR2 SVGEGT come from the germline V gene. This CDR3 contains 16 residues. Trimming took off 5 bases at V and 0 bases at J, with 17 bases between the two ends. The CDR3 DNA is TGTGCCAGCAGTGTCGGTGTCAGCCGCCCCTCCTACGAGCAGTACGTC. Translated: CASSVGVSRPSYEQYV.

The CDR3 protein is CASSPGGFEVIEQYV. CDR3 nucleotide sequence: TGTGCCAGCTCACCAGGGGGGTTTGAGGTAATCGAGCAGTACGTC. This sequence joins TRBV18 and TRBJ2-7; TRBD2 might be the D (6 bases). In germline, CDR1 is KGHSH, CDR2 LQKENI. The length of the CDR3 is 15 residues. Trimming cost V 2 bases and J 6 bases, with 17 bases left between them.

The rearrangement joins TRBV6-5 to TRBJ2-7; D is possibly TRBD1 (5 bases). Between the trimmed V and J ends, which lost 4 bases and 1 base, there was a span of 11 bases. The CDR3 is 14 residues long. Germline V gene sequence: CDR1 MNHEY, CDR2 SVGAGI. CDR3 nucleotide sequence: TGTGCCAGCAGTTCAACAGGACCTTCCTACGAGCAGTACTTC. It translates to CASSSTGPSYEQYF.

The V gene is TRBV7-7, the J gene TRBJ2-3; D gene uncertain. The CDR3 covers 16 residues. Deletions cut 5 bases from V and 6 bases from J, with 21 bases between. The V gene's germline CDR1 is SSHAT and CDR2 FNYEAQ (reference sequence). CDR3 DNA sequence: TGTGCCAGCAGCCGGCGGCCTGTGCCCGGCGCGGATACGCAGTATTTT. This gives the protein CASSRRPVPGADTQYF.

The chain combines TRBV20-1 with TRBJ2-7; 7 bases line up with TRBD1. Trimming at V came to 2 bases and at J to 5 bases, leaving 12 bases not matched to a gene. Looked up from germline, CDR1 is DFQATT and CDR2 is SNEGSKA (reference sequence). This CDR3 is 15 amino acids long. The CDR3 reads CSARPQTGFLNEQYF. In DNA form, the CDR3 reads TGCAGTGCTAGACCCCAGACAGGGTTCCTGAACGAGCAGTACTTC.

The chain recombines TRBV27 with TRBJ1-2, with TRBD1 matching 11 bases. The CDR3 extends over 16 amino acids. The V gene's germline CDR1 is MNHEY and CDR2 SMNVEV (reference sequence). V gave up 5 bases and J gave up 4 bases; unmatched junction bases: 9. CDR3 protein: CASSIIGQGAAYGYTF. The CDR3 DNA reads TGTGCCAGCAGTATTATAGGACAGGGGGCCGCCTATGGCTACACCTTC.

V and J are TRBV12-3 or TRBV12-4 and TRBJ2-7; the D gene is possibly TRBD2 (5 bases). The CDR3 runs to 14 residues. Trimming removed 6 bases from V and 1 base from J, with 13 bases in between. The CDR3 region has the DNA TGTGCCAGCAGCCGAGGGTACTTTTCCTACGAGCAGTACTTC. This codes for CASSRGYFSYEQYF.

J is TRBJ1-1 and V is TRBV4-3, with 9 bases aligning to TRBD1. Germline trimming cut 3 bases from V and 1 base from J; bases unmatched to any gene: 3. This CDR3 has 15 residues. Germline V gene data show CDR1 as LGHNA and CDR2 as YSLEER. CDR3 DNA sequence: TGCGCCAGCAGCCACCTGACAGGGGGGAACACTGAAGCTTTCTTT. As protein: CASSHLTGGNTEAFF.

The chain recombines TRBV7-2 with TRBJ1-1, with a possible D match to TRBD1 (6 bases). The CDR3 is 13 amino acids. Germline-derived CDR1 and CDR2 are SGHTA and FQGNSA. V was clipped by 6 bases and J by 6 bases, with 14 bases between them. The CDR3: CASSPRGSAEAFF. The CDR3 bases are TGTGCCAGCAGTCCCAGGGGAAGCGCTGAAGCTTTCTTT.

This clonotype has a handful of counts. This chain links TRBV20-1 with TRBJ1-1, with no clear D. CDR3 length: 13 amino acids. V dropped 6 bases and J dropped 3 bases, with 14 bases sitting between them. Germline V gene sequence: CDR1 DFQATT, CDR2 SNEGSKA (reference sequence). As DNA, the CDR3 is TGCAGTGCCCCCCGCACGGGTGACACTGAAGCTTTCTTT. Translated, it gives CSAPRTGDTEAFF.

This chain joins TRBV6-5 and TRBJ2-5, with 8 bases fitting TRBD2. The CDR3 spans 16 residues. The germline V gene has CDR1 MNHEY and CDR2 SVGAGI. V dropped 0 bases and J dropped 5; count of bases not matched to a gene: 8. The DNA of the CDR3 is TGTGCCAGCAGTTACTCCGGGACTAGGCCGGAGGAGACCCAGTACTTC. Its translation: CASSYSGTRPEETQYF.